Below are 25 T cell receptor beta chains sequenced from a single sample in a study of regulatory T cells in long-lasting Graves disease (dated by TCRdb to the early 2020s). This sample's time point label indicates: persistent/refractory GD, antithyroid drugs over 5 years with positive TRAb. For both TCR sequencing and RNA sequencing, RNA was extracted from PBMCs in TRIzol. The method was multiplex PCR. The sample was run on an Illumina HiSeq 4000. TCR beta libraries were built with iRepertoire HTBI primers and Arm-PCR amplification of CDR3 regions. In TCRdb, the public reads were trimmed at Q25 with fastp and aligned with MiXCR, with productive beta chains retained. CDR3 protein duplicates are merged, each entry listing the most common genes and DNA. This sample comprises a few hundred thousand distinct CDR3 sequences, around 23% of them detected only once. The ten largest make up around 30% of the sample.

The input for sequencing was peripheral blood mononuclear cells (PBMCs), taken when the disease was refractory, from a patient treated with antithyroid drugs. The source is a woman aged 40-49 years with Graves disease. Donor details come from another sample of the same person, matched by shared clones.

This clonotype has a count of ten or more. The chain recombines TRBV10-3 with TRBJ2-5; 9 bases line up with TRBD2. The germline CDR1 and CDR2 sequences are ENHRY and SYGVKD. J was trimmed by 5 bases and V by 5 bases; bases with no gene match: 21. This CDR3 region has 19 residues. CDR3: CAISPLTSGIPQRTETQYF. In nucleotides, the CDR3 is TGTGCCATCAGTCCACTGACTAGCGGCATACCCCAGCGAACGGAGACCCAGTACTTC.

This clonotype was counted at least ten times. This rearrangement joins TRBV28 to TRBJ2-5, with 15 nucleotides matching TRBD2. CDR1 and CDR2 from the germline V gene are MDHEN and SYDVKM. CDR3 size: 18 residues. V lost 6 bases and J lost 5; bases outside the gene matches: 13. The CDR3 sequence is CASRTGLAGGPWGETQYF. In DNA, the CDR3 is TGTGCCAGCAGAACTGGACTAGCGGGAGGGCCTTGGGGTGAGACCCAGTACTTC.

This clonotype was counted at least ten times. The chain is built from TRBV6-5 and TRBJ1-5; 7 nucleotides align to TRBD1. Looked up from germline, CDR1 is MNHEY and CDR2 is SVGAGI. V was clipped by 0 bases and J by 0 bases; unmatched bases: 2. There are 16 residues in the CDR3. The CDR3 DNA is TGTGCCAGCAGTTACTCTTCAGGGGGTAGCAATCAGCCCCAGCATTTT. Translating gives CASSYSSGGSNQPQHF.

The CDR3 sequence is CASSYRGFNYEQYF. CDR3 DNA sequence: TGTGCCAGCAGTTACCGAGGGTTTAACTACGAGCAGTACTTC. The chain carries TRBV6-2 or TRBV6-3 and TRBJ2-7; D is possibly TRBD2 (5 bases). Germline V gene sequence: CDR1 MNHEY, CDR2 SVGEGT. V lost 2 bases to trimming and J lost 3 bases, with 11 bases between them. This CDR3 region has 14 residues.

CDR3 region: CASSSRTRGNQPQHF. The CDR3 nucleotides read TGTGCCAGCAGTTCCAGGACCCGGGGCAATCAGCCCCAGCATTTT. The genes are TRBV28 and TRBJ1-5; no definite D call. Germline CDR1 is MDHEN and CDR2 is SYDVKM. CDR3 size: 15 residues. V was pared by 4 bases and J by 2 bases, with 12 bases between.

The table lists this clonotype with a few counts. This rearrangement joins TRBV4-1 to TRBJ1-1; D is unclear. Germline lookup yields CDR1 MGHRA and CDR2 YSYEKL. Trimming removed 3 bases at V and 0 bases at J, with 5 bases between. The CDR3 consists of 13 residues. The CDR3 nucleotides read TGCGCCAGCAGCCACCTGGTGAACACTGAAGCTTTCTTT. Its translation: CASSHLVNTEAFF.

This clonotype was seen ten or more times. The chain links TRBV12-3 or TRBV12-4 to TRBJ1-5; 9 bases align to TRBD1. The length of the CDR3 is 15 residues. J was trimmed by 3 bases and V by 5 bases; bases with no gene match: 5. CDR3 nucleotides: TGTGCCAGCAGTGAACAGGGGGCGAACAATCAGCCCCAGCATTTT. It is translated as CASSEQGANNQPQHF.

This chain connects TRBV10-3 to TRBJ1-1; D possibly corresponds to TRBD1 (6 bases). The length of the CDR3 is 15 residues. Trimming stripped 2 bases from V and 1 base from J, with 11 bases between. CDR1 and CDR2 (germline): ENHRY, SYGVKD. In DNA form, the CDR3 reads TGTGCCATCAGTGAGAGTGGGGGCTGGAACACTGAAGCTTTCTTT. Its translation: CAISESGGWNTEAFF.

This sequence joins TRBV29-1 and TRBJ2-7; 8 nucleotides agree with TRBD1. Trimming at V came to 0 bases and at J to 2 bases, leaving 9 bases not matched to a gene. This CDR3 has 16 residues. Germline assignment: CDR1 SQVTM and CDR2 ANQGSEA. The CDR3 bases are TGCAGCGTTGAAGATACGGACAGGGACAGCCCCTACGAGCAGTACTTC. Translating gives CSVEDTDRDSPYEQYF.

This clonotype was seen only a few times. CDR3 in DNA: TGTGCCAGTAGTGACTCCCTCACTGAAGCTTTCTTT. Its protein product is CASSDSLTEAFF. This chain connects TRBV19 to TRBJ1-1, with D unresolved. CDR3 length: 12 amino acids. Trimming took 5 bases from V and 4 from J, leaving 8 bases between them. CDR1 and CDR2 from the germline V gene are LNHDA and SQIVND (reference sequence).

Worth noting for this clonotype: Possible read error: a much larger clone is one base away. This chain links TRBV9 with TRBJ2-7; 7 bases are shared with TRBD1. The CDR3 runs to 14 residues. Looked up from germline, CDR1 is SGDLS and CDR2 is YYNGEE. After removal of 0 bases from V and 5 bases from J, the junction contained 5 bases not matched to a gene. The CDR3, as DNA: TGTGCCAGCAGCGTAGCTGACAGGGACCACGAGCAGTACTTC. It specifies CASSVADRDHEQYF.

V gene TRBV6-1 combines with J gene TRBJ2-7; unclear D gene. Germline CDR1 and CDR2: MNHNS and SASEGT. The CDR3 runs to 12 residues. Trimming pared 3 bases from V and 7 bases from J, leaving 10 bases between. CDR3 residues: CASSEVVNEQYF. The CDR3, as DNA: TGTGCCAGCAGTGAGGTCGTCAATGAGCAGTACTTC.

This clonotype was counted once. The V and J genes are TRBV4-1 and TRBJ2-1; 9 bases agree with TRBD2. CDR3 length: 15 amino acids. The V and J ends lost 7 bases and 8 bases, in that order; junction bases with no gene match: 12. CDR1 is MGHRA and CDR2 is YSYEKL in the germline V gene. CDR3 residues: CASTNMPAGGDEQFF. DNA of the CDR3: TGCGCCAGCACGAATATGCCAGCGGGAGGCGATGAGCAGTTCTTC.

In this sample, this clonotype turned up many times. The rearrangement links TRBV2 to TRBJ2-7, with 8 bases identical to TRBD1. The CDR3 sequence is 13 residues long. The germline CDR1 and CDR2 sequences are SNHLY and FYNNEI. After removal of 6 bases from V and 5 bases from J, the junction contained 6 bases not matched to a gene. This CDR3 is CASRDRARNEQYF. The DNA for the CDR3 is TGTGCCAGCAGGGACAGGGCAAGGAACGAGCAGTACTTC.

This clonotype is a singleton in its sample. A read error may be the cause here, since a much bigger clone is one base away. The chain carries TRBV6-1 and TRBJ2-5, with D unclear. Germline-derived CDR1 and CDR2 are MNHNS and SASEGT. CDR3 length: 14 residues. The CDR3 DNA follows: TGTGCCAGCAGTGATTGGCACATACAAGAGGCCCAGTACTTC. It is translated as CASSDWHIQEAQYF.

In its sample, this clonotype was seen many times. The chain recombines TRBV29-1 with TRBJ1-2; possible D gene TRBD1, 5 bases. Trimming stripped 6 bases from V and 1 base from J, with 12 bases between. The CDR3 loop spans 13 amino acids. The V gene's germline CDR1 is SQVTM and CDR2 ANQGSEA. For the CDR3, the DNA is TGCAGCGTGGGACTCCTATTTAACTATGGCTACACCTTC. Translation: CSVGLLFNYGYTF. The variable domain in full, with the rest retrieved from reference TRBV29-1 and TRBJ1-2, is SAVISQKPSRDICQRGTSLTIQCQVDSQVTMMFWYRQQPGQSLTLIATANQGSEATYESGFVIDKFPISRPNLTFSTLTVSNMSPEDSSIYLCSVGLLFNYGYTFGSGTRLTVV.

This clonotype was seen many times. The chain combines TRBV28 with TRBJ2-7; possible D gene TRBD2, 5 bases. The CDR3 runs to 14 residues. V lost 6 bases to trimming and J lost 7 bases, with 19 bases between them. Per germline, CDR1 MDHEN and CDR2 SYDVKM. The CDR3 coding sequence is TGTGCCAGCAGGCCCCTGCTAGCAGTTAAAGAGCAGTACTTC. It codes for CASRPLLAVKEQYF.

The sample holds a few counts of this clonotype. The gene calls are TRBV27 and TRBJ2-7, with TRBD2 matching over 8 bases. From germline, CDR1 is MNHEY and CDR2 SMNVEV (reference sequence). This CDR3 is 13 amino acids long. Germline trimming cut 4 bases from V and 2 bases from J; bases unmatched to any gene: 1. CDR3 sequence: CASSYGRAYEQYF. In DNA form, the CDR3 reads TGTGCCAGCAGTTACGGGAGGGCCTACGAGCAGTACTTC.

This clonotype turned up a few times. V is TRBV9 and J is TRBJ2-1; D gene ambiguous. V lost 4 bases and J 0 bases, leaving 11 bases between the germline ends. Germline assignment: CDR1 SGDLS and CDR2 YYNGEE. This CDR3 is built from 15 residues. Here the CDR3 DNA reads TGTGCCAGCAGCTCGGGCTCAAGCTCCTACAATGAGCAGTTCTTC. Translated: CASSSGSSSYNEQFF.

This clonotype has a handful of counts. The chain employs TRBV14 and TRBJ2-7; 7 bases are shared with TRBD2. V trimming: 2 bases; J trimming: 0 bases; junction bases outside the gene matches: 1. Germline CDR1 and CDR2: SGHDN and FVKESK. The CDR3 runs to 14 residues. CDR3 bases: TGTGCCAGCAGCCAACGCGGGAGCTCCTACGAGCAGTACTTC. Its protein is CASSQRGSSYEQYF.

Turning to this clonotype: Possible read error: a much larger clone is one base away. The CDR3 sequence is CASREARGSWVSEAFF. The CDR3 coding sequence is TGTGCCAGCAGGGAAGCGCGTGGTTCATGGGTCTCAGAAGCTTTCTTT. The gene calls are TRBV6-1 and TRBJ1-1; the D is unclear. The germline gives CDR1 MNHNS, CDR2 SASEGT. The CDR3 contains 16 residues.

The chain joins TRBV10-2 to TRBJ2-7; 7 bases map to TRBD2. This CDR3 is built from 12 residues. V trimming: 4 bases; J trimming: 7 bases; junction bases outside the gene matches: 4. The germline CDR1 and CDR2 sequences are WSHSY and SAAADI. This chain's CDR3 is CASSGISGEQYF. CDR3 DNA sequence: TGCGCCAGCAGTGGGATTAGCGGGGAGCAGTACTTC.

This chain connects TRBV14 to TRBJ1-1; a possible D gene is TRBD1 (6 bases). The V gene lost 4 bases and the J gene lost 1 base, with 16 bases spanning the gap. The germline gives CDR1 SGHDN, CDR2 FVKESK. The CDR3 has 16 amino acids. CDR3 residues: CASSPLRTVGNTEAFF. The DNA for the CDR3 is TGTGCCAGCAGCCCTCTTCGGACAGTGGGGAACACTGAAGCTTTCTTT.

The CDR3 reads CASSHRDRAVASGQISTDTQYF. CDR3 nucleotide sequence: TGTGCCAGCAGTCACCGGGACAGGGCCGTTGCTAGCGGGCAAATTAGCACAGATACGCAGTATTTT. The V and J genes are TRBV12-3 or TRBV12-4 and TRBJ2-3; a weak D match, TRBD1 (9 bases). CDR3 length: 22 residues. V lost 5 bases and J 0 bases, leaving 33 bases between the germline ends.

This clonotype was recorded at least ten times. V usage is TRBV29-1 and J usage is TRBJ2-5; no definite D call. This CDR3 region has 12 residues. The V and J ends lost 4 bases and 6 bases respectively, with 12 bases between them. Germline V CDR1 and CDR2: SQVTM, ANQGSEA. The CDR3 spells CSVVRQLQTQYF. CDR3 bases: TGCAGCGTTGTGAGACAACTTCAGACCCAGTACTTC.